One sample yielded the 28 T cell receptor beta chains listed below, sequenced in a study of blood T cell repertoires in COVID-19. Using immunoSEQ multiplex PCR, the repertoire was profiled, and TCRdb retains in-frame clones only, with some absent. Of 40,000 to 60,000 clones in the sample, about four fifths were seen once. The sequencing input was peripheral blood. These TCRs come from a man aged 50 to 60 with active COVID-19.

CDR3 nucleotides: TGTGCCAGCAGCCACAACAGGGGGCGGGAGACCCAGTACTTC. Translation gives CASSHNRGRETQYF. The V gene is TRBV28, the J gene TRBJ2-5; TRBD1 matches at 9 bases. The CDR3 extends over 14 amino acids. CDR1 is MDHEN and CDR2 is SYDVKM in the germline V gene. V was pared by 6 bases and J by 5 bases, with 7 bases of the junction left unmatched. Filled out from reference TRBV28 and TRBJ2-5, the complete variable domain reads DVKVTQSSRYLVKRTGEKVFLECVQDMDHENMFWYRQDPGLGLRLIYFSYDVKMKEKGDIPEGYSVSREKKERFSLILESASTNQTSMYLCASSHNRGRETQYFGPGTRLLVL.

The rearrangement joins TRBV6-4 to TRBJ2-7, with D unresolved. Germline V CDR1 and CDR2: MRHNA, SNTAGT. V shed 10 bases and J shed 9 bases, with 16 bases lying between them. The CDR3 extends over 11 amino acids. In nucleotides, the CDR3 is TGTGCCACCAATAGAGTAATCGGGCAGTACTTC. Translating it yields CATNRVIGQYF.

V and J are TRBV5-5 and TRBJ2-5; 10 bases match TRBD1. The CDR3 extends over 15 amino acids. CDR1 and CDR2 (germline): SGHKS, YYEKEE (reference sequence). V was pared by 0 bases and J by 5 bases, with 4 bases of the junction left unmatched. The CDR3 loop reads CASSLAGTGEETQYF. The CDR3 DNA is TGTGCCAGCAGCTTGGCCGGGACAGGGGAGGAGACCCAGTACTTC.

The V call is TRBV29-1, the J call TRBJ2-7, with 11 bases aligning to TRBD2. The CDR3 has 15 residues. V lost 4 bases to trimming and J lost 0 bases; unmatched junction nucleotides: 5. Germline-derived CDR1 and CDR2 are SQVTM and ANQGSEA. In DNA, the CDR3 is TGCAGCGTTGTGGGACTAGCGGTGAGCTCCTACGAGCAGTACTTC. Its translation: CSVVGLAVSSYEQYF.

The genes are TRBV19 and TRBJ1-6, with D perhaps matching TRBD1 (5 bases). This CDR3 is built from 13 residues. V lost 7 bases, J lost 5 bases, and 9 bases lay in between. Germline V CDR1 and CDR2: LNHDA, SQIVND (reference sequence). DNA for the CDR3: TGTGCCAGTAAGACAGCTAATAATTCACCCCTCCACTTT. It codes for CASKTANNSPLHF.

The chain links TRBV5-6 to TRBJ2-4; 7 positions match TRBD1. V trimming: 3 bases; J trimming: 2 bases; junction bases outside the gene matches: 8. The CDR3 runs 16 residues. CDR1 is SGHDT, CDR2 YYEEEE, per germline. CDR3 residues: CASSSGTAVSKNIQYF. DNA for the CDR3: TGTGCCAGCAGCTCCGGGACAGCAGTTTCCAAAAACATTCAGTACTTC.

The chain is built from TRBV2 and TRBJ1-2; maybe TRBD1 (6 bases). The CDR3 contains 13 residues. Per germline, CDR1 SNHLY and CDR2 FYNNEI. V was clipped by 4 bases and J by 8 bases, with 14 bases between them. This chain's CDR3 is CASSVVFQGGYTF. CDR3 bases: TGTGCCAGCAGTGTAGTTTTCCAGGGGGGCTACACCTTC.

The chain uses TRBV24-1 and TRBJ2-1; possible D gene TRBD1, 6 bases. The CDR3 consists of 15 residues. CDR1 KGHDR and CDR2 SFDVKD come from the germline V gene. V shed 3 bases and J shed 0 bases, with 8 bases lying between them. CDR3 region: CATSDDRTSYNEQFF. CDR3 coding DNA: TGTGCCACCAGTGATGACAGGACCTCCTACAATGAGCAGTTCTTC.

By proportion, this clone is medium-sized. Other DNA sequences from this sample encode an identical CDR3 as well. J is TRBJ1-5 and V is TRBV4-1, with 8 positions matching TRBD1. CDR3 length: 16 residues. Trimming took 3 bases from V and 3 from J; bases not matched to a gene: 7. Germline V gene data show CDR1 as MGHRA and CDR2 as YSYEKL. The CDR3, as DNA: TGCGCCAGCAGCCAGACAGGGGACGGAGACAATCAGCCCCAGCATTTT. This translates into CASSQTGDGDNQPQHF.

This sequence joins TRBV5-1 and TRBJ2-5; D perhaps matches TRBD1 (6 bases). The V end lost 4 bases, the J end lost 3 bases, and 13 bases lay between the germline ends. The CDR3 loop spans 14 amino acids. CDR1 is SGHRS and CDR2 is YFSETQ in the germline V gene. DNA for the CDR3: TGCGCCAGCAGCGAGGACAGTTGGGAAGAGACCCAGTACTTC. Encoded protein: CASSEDSWEETQYF.

The CDR3 DNA is TGTGCCAGCAGTGAAGCGGTATTTCAGGGACAGAGAAATCAGCCCCAGCATTTT. Amino acid sequence: CASSEAVFQGQRNQPQHF. V and J are TRBV6-1 and TRBJ1-5; 7 bases agree with TRBD1. The V and J ends lost 0 bases and 4 bases, in that order; junction bases with no gene match: 12. CDR3 length: 18 amino acids. CDR1 and CDR2 (germline): MNHNS, SASEGT.

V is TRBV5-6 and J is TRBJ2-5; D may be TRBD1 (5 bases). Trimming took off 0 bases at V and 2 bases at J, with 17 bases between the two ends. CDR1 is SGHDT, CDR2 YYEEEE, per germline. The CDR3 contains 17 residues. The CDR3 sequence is CASSLETGWRTQETQYF. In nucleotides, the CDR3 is TGTGCCAGCAGCTTGGAAACAGGATGGCGTACTCAAGAGACCCAGTACTTC.

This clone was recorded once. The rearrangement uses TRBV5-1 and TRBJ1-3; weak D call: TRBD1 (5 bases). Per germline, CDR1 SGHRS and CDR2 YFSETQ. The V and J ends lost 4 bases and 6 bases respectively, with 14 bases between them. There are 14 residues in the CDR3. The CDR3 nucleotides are TGCGCCAGCAGCCGGGGGGTCCGGGAAAACACCATATATTTT. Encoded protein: CASSRGVRENTIYF.

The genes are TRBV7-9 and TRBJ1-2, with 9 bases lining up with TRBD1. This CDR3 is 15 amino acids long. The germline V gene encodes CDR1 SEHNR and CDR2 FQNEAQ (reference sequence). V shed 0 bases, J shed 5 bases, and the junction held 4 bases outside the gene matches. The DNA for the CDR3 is TGTGCCAGCAGCTTAGCTGGGACAGGGTCGTATGGCTACACCTTC. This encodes CASSLAGTGSYGYTF.

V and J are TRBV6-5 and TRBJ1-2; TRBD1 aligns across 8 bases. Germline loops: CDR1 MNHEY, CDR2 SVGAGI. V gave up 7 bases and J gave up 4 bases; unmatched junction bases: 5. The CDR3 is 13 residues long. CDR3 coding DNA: TGTGCCAGCACCTTAGGACAGGGCTATGGCTACACCTTC. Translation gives CASTLGQGYGYTF.

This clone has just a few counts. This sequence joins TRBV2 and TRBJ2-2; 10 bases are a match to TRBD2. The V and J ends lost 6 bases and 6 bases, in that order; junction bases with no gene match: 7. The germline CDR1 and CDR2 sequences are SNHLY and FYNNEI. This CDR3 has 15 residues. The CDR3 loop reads CASRTGTSVAGELFF. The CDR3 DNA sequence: TGTGCCAGCAGAACCGGGACTAGCGTCGCCGGGGAGCTGTTTTTT.

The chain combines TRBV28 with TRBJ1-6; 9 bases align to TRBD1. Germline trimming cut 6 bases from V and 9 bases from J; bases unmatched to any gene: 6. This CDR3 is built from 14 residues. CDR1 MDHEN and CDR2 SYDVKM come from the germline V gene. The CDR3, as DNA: TGTGCCAGCAGCCCCGGACAGGGGTCTTCACCCCTCCACTTT. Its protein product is CASSPGQGSSPLHF.

The CDR3 here is CASSFESGSYEQYF. DNA of the CDR3: TGTGCCAGCAGCTTTGAGTCGGGCTCCTACGAGCAGTACTTC. The rearrangement links TRBV11-1 to TRBJ2-7; the D is unclear. CDR3 length: 14 residues. Looked up from germline, CDR1 is SGHAT and CDR2 is FQDESV (reference sequence). The germline V and J ends were trimmed by 3 bases and 0 bases, with 9 bases remaining between them.

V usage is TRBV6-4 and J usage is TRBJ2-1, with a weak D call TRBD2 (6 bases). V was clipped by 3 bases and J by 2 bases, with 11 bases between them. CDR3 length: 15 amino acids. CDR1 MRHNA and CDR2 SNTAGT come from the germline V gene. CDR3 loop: CASSDASGAYNEQFF. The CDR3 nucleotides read TGTGCCAGCAGTGATGCGTCGGGGGCCTACAATGAGCAGTTCTTC.

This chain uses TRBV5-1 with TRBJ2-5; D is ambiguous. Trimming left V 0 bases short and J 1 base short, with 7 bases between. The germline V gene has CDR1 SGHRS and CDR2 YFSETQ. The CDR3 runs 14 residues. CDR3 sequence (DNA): TGCGCCAGCAGCTTGGCTGGGCCCCAAGAGACCCAGTACTTC. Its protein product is CASSLAGPQETQYF.

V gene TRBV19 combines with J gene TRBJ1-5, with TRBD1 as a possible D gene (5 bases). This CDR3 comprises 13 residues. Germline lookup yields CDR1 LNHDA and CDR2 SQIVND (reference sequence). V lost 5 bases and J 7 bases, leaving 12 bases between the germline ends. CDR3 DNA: TGTGCCAGTAGTCAGGGAACTCGGCAGCCCCAGCATTTT. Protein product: CASSQGTRQPQHF. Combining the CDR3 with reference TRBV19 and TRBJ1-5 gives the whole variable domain DGGITQSPKYLFRKEGQNVTLSCEQNLNHDAMYWYRQDPGQGLRLIYYSQIVNDFQKGDIAEGYSVSREKKESFPLTVTSAQKNPTAFYLCASSQGTRQPQHFGDGTRLSIL.

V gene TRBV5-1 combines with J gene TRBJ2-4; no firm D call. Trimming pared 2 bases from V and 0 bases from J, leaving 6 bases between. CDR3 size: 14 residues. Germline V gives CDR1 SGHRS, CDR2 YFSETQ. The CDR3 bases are TGCGCCAGCAGCTTAGGAGAAGCCAAAAACATTCAGTACTTC. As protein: CASSLGEAKNIQYF.

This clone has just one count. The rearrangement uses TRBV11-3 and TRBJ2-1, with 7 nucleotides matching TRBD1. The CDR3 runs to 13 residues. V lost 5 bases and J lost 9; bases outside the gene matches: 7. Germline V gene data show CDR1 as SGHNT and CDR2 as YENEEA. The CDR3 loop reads CASSGSYRGEQFF. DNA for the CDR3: TGTGCCAGCAGCGGTTCCTACAGGGGTGAGCAGTTCTTC. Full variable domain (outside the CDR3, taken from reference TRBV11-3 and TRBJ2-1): EAGVVQSPRYKIIEKKQPVAFWCNPISGHNTLYWYLQNLGQGPELLIRYENEEAVDDSQLPKDRFSAERLKGVDSTLKIQPAELGDSAVYLCASSGSYRGEQFFGPGTRLTVL.

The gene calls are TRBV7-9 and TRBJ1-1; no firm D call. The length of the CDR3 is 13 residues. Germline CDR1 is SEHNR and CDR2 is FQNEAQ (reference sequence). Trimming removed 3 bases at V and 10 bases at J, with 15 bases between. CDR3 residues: CASSLGPGSLAFF. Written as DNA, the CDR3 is TGTGCCAGCAGCTTGGGTCCAGGATCACTAGCTTTCTTT.

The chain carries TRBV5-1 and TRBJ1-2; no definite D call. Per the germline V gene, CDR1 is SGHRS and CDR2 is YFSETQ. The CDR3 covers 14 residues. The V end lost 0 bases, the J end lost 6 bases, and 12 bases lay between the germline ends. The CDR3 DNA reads TGCGCCAGCAGCTTGGTCGAGGGAAAGGATGGCTACACCTTC. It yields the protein CASSLVEGKDGYTF.

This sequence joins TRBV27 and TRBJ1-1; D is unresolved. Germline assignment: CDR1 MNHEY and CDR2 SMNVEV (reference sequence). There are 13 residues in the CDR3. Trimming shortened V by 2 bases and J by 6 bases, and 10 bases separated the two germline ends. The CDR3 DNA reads TGTGCCAGCAGTTTAGGTACAGTCGCTGAAGCTTTCTTT. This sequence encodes CASSLGTVAEAFF.

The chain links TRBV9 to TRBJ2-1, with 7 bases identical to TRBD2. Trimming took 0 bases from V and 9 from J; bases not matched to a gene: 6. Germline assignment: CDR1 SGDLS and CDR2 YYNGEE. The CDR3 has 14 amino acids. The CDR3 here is CASSVGGGGSEQFF. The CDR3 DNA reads TGTGCCAGCAGCGTAGGTGGGGGGGGAAGTGAGCAGTTCTTC.

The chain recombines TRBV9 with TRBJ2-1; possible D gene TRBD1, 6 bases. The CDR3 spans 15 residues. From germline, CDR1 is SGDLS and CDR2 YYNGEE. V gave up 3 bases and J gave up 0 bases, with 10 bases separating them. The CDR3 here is CASSGGLSSYNEQFF. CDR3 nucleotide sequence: TGTGCCAGCAGCGGGGGGCTGAGCTCCTACAATGAGCAGTTCTTC. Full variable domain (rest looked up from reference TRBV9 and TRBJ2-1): DSGVTQTPKHLITATGQRVTLRCSPRSGDLSVYWYQQSLDQGLQFLIQYYNGEERAKGNILERFSAQQFPDLHSELNLSSLELGDSALYFCASSGGLSSYNEQFFGPGTRLTVL.